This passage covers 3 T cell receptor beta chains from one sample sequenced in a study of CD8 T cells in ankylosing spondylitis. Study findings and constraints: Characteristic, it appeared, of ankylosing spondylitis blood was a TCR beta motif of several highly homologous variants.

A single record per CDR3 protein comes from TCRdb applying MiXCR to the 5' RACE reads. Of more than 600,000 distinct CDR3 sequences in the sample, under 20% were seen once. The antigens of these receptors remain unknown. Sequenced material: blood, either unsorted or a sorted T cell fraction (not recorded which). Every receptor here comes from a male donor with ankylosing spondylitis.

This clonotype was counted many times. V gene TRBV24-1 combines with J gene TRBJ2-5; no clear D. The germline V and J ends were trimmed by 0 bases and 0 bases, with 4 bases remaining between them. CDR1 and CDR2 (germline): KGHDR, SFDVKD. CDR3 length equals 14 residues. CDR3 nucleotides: TGTGCCACCAGTGATTTGGGACACCAAGAGACCCAGTACTTC. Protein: CATSDLGHQETQYF.

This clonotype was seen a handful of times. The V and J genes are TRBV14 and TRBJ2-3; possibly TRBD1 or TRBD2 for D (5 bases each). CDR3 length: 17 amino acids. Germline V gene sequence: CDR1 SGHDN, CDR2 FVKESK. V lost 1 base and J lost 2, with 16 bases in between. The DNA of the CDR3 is TGTGCCAGCAGCCAAGCCCGGGACCTAAACCCCACAGATACGCAGTATTTT. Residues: CASSQARDLNPTDTQYF.

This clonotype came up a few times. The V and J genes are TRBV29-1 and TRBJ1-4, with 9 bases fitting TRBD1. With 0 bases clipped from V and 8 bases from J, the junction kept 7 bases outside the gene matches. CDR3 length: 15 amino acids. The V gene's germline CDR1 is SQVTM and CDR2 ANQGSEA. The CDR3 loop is CSVEDNRGRGEKLFF. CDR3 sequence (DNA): TGCAGCGTTGAAGATAACAGGGGGCGGGGGGAAAAACTGTTTTTT.